This entry describes one T cell receptor beta chain. This sample was included in a study of blood T cell repertoires in COVID-19. Study-wide context: Whether acute or convalescent, the COVID-19 samples came from the United States, Italy and Spain. T cells, B-cell-depleted T cells, or PBMCs supplied cDNA or gDNA.

V lost 6 bases to trimming and J lost 4 bases; unmatched junction nucleotides: 8. Germline CDR1 and CDR2: SGHVS and FQNEAQ. The CDR3 runs to 15 residues. Researchers sorted participants into cohorts using their self-reported clinical history. Each recovered donor of Cohort 3 presented with two negative PCRs, clearance, or symptom resolution. Assay: immunoSEQ multiplex PCR; the TCRdb copy retains only in-frame clones and omits some. The data hold about 330,000 clones, with approximately 84% observed a single time. The gene calls are TRBV7-8 and TRBJ1-3, with TRBD1 matching 8 bases. The sequence derives from a woman aged 18 to 35 who had recovered from COVID-19. The sequencing input was PBMCs or T cells enriched from blood (not recorded which). CDR3 loop: CASSRPTGAGNTIYF. CDR3 in DNA: TGTGCCAGCAGTCGACCGACAGGGGCGGGAAACACCATATATTTT.